The clone carrying this T cell receptor beta chain was picked up many times. Its antigen is still unknown. These data are taken from a study of regulatory T cells in long-lasting Graves disease. The study, taken as a whole, reports: Lower TCR diversity was seen in persistent Graves' patients than in newly diagnosed ones.

With iRepertoire HTBI primers and Arm-PCR of CDR3 regions, TCR beta libraries were built. In the authors' methods: Gene usage covered 50 to 75 TRBV and 14 to 15 TRBJ segments. TCRdb reprocessed the multiplex PCR reads with MiXCR, giving one entry per CDR3 protein. These V and J calls rely on TCRdb rather than the paper's analysis. The table has 300,000 to 350,000 distinct CDR3 sequences, roughly a fifth seen once; the top ten hold less than 35%. This CDR3 spans 15 amino acids. CDR1 and CDR2 (germline): KGHSH, LQKENI. Trimming cost V 2 bases and J 2 bases, with 9 bases left between them. Time point here: persistent/refractory GD, antithyroid drugs over 5 years with positive TRAb. Researchers made the TCR library from RNA that was extracted from PBMCs. The peripheral blood volume drawn was around 10 milliliters, and it was collected into EDTA tubes.

This chain uses TRBV18 with TRBJ2-2; possibly TRBD2 for D (6 bases). The clonotype originates from a female donor with Graves disease. The sequenced sample was peripheral blood mononuclear cells (PBMCs), obtained when the disease was refractory, from a patient treated with antithyroid drugs. The CDR3 sequence is CASSPASVNTGELFF. In DNA form, the CDR3 reads TGTGCCAGCTCACCAGCTAGCGTAAACACCGGGGAGCTGTTTTTT.